A single sample is the source of the 23 T cell receptor beta chains below, sequenced in a study of blood T cell repertoires in COVID-19. Produced via immunoSEQ multiplex PCR; TCRdb's table is partial and in-frame only. The sample holds some 130,000 clones, about nine tenths seen once. The sample consisted of peripheral blood. Receptor source: a middle-aged man with acute or convalescent COVID-19.

The table lists this clone with a count of one. The chain joins TRBV28 to TRBJ1-2, with D unclear. V lost 7 bases to trimming and J lost 8 bases, with 14 bases between them. Germline CDR1 and CDR2: MDHEN and SYDVKM. CDR3 length: 12 amino acids. The CDR3 sequence: CASNRRARGYTF. The CDR3 bases are TGTGCCAGCAATCGGAGGGCTAGGGGCTACACCTTC.

This clone occurred a few times. The genes are TRBV4-2 and TRBJ1-1, with unresolved D. With 0 bases removed from V and 2 bases from J, the gap between germline ends came to 7 bases. This CDR3 comprises 14 residues. Germline V gene lookup returns CDR1 LGHNA and CDR2 YNFKEQ. The CDR3 DNA reads TGTGCCAGCAGCCAAGATGGGCGAAACACTGAAGCTTTCTTT. This encodes CASSQDGRNTEAFF.

The chain joins TRBV27 to TRBJ1-6, with D unclear. The CDR3 has 17 residues. CDR1 and CDR2 from the germline V gene are MNHEY and SMNVEV (reference sequence). The V end was cut by 0 bases, the J end by 6 bases, with 15 bases between. In DNA form, the CDR3 reads TGTGCCAGCAGTTTATCGACTTTAGGATCGGCTAATTCACCCCTCCACTTT. It yields the protein CASSLSTLGSANSPLHF.

About this clone: The sample holds other DNA sequences that translate to the same CDR3. The rearrangement uses TRBV4-1 and TRBJ2-7; TRBD2 matches 12 bases. This CDR3 is built from 15 residues. Trimming took 4 bases from V and 4 from J; bases not matched to a gene: 5. CDR1 is MGHRA and CDR2 is YSYEKL in the germline V gene. This CDR3 is CASSPLAGGPYEQYF. DNA of the CDR3: TGCGCCAGCAGCCCTCTAGCGGGAGGGCCGTACGAGCAGTACTTC.

The V call is TRBV6-6, the J call TRBJ1-5; D unresolved. Trimming pared 1 base from V and 4 bases from J, leaving 8 bases between. CDR3 length: 14 residues. Germline lookup yields CDR1 MNHNY and CDR2 SVGAGI (reference sequence). The CDR3 reads CASSYFPFNQPQHF. The CDR3, as DNA: TGTGCCAGCAGTTACTTCCCTTTTAATCAGCCCCAGCATTTT.

This clone is classed as medium-sized. V and J are TRBV6-1 and TRBJ2-7, with D tentatively TRBD2 (5 bases). This CDR3 comprises 15 residues. Germline V lookup: CDR1 MNHNS, CDR2 SASEGT. Trimming removed 3 bases at V and 3 bases at J, with 15 bases between. The CDR3 DNA follows: TGTGCCAGCAGTGACGGGCAGCGAGGGTACTACGAGCAGTACTTC. It codes for CASSDGQRGYYEQYF.

The CDR3, as DNA: TGCAGCGTTGGGGGGGTCGCGGAGAGCTCCTACAATGAGCAGTTCTTC. Protein: CSVGGVAESSYNEQFF. The J gene is TRBJ2-1, the V gene TRBV29-1; D may be TRBD2 (6 bases). V was cut by 4 bases and J by 0 bases, with 16 bases left in between. The CDR3 sequence is 16 residues long. Germline V gives CDR1 SQVTM, CDR2 ANQGSEA.

The chain is built from TRBV7-3 and TRBJ2-5, with 15 bases fitting TRBD2. The CDR3 is made up of 15 amino acids. Germline V gene data show CDR1 as SGHTA and CDR2 as FQGTGA. Trimming cost V 5 bases and J 5 bases; bases outside gene matches: 3. In DNA, the CDR3 is TGTGCCAGCAGCCCAGGGACTAGCGGGGGGGAGACCCAGTACTTC. Amino acid sequence: CASSPGTSGGETQYF.

This clone was picked up a small number of times. The chain combines TRBV11-2 with TRBJ2-7, with TRBD1 as a possible D gene (5 bases). CDR1 is SGHAT and CDR2 is FQNNGV in the germline V gene. The CDR3 spans 14 residues. Trimming took 0 bases from V and 3 from J, leaving 9 bases between them. Written as DNA, the CDR3 is TGTGCCAGCAGCTTAGATGGGGCAGACTACGAGCAGTACTTC. It yields the protein CASSLDGADYEQYF.

This chain connects TRBV5-6 to TRBJ1-2, with a possible D match to TRBD1 (5 bases). Deletions cut 0 bases from V and 3 bases from J, with 15 bases between. Looked up from germline, CDR1 is SGHDT and CDR2 is YYEEEE. The length of the CDR3 is 16 residues. The chain's CDR3 is CASSLASIPGDYGYTF. DNA of the CDR3: TGTGCCAGCAGCTTGGCTTCTATCCCGGGGGACTATGGCTACACCTTC.

This clone was counted once. Other DNA sequences from this sample encode an identical CDR3 as well. V gene TRBV5-1 combines with J gene TRBJ1-6; 9 nucleotides match TRBD1. The CDR3 length is 14 residues. The V gene end was trimmed by 4 bases and the J gene end by 7 bases; junction bases not matched to a gene: 3. The germline gives CDR1 SGHRS, CDR2 YFSETQ. The CDR3 loop reads CASSPDRGNSPLHF. CDR3 nucleotide sequence: TGCGCCAGCAGCCCCGACAGGGGGAATTCACCCCTCCACTTT.

V usage is TRBV5-5 and J usage is TRBJ2-7; the match to TRBD1 covers 7 bases. The CDR3 totals 14 residues. Germline CDR1 SGHKS, CDR2 YYEKEE (reference sequence). The junction had 11 bases not matched to a gene; V was cut back by 4 bases and J by 7 bases. The CDR3 spells CASSPGQTLREQYF. The CDR3 DNA sequence: TGTGCCAGCAGCCCGGGACAGACGTTACGTGAGCAGTACTTC. Looking up the rest from reference TRBV5-5 and TRBJ2-7 gives the full variable domain: DAGVTQSPTHLIKTRGQQVTLRCSPISGHKSVSWYQQVLGQGPQFIFQYYEKEERGRGNFPDRFSARQFPNYSSELNVNALLLGDSALYLCASSPGQTLREQYFGPGTRLTVT.

The chain is built from TRBV7-9 and TRBJ1-1, with 9 bases matching TRBD1. The ends lost 4 bases at V and 10 bases at J; junction bases unmatched: 13. The CDR3 covers 15 residues. Germline V gene sequence: CDR1 SEHNR, CDR2 FQNEAQ (reference sequence). The chain's CDR3 is CASSSRDREAAGAFF. DNA for the CDR3: TGTGCCAGCAGCTCCCGGGACAGGGAAGCGGCCGGAGCTTTCTTT.

V usage is TRBV5-1 and J usage is TRBJ1-6; 9 bases map to TRBD1. CDR3 size: 14 residues. J lost 7 bases, V lost 4 bases, and 3 bases had no gene match. CDR1 SGHRS and CDR2 YFSETQ come from the germline V gene. The CDR3 DNA is TGCGCCAGCAGCACCGACAGGGGGAATTCACCCCTCCACTTT. Its translation: CASSTDRGNSPLHF.

The rearrangement uses TRBV18 and TRBJ2-3; no definite D call. CDR3 length equals 14 residues. CDR1 KGHSH and CDR2 LQKENI come from the germline V gene. The V and J ends lost 4 bases and 2 bases respectively, with 10 bases between them. CDR3 loop: CASSLPYTTDTQYF. The CDR3 nucleotides read TGTGCCAGCTCACTTCCCTATACCACAGATACGCAGTATTTT.

The gene calls are TRBV7-8 and TRBJ1-1; D not resolved. Trimming removed 3 bases from V and 3 bases from J, with 8 bases in between. The CDR3 has 13 amino acids. The V gene's germline CDR1 is SGHVS and CDR2 FQNEAQ. The CDR3 sequence is CASSLVEDTEAFF. In nucleotides, the CDR3 is TGTGCCAGCAGCTTGGTGGAGGACACTGAAGCTTTCTTT.

The chain joins TRBV6-6 to TRBJ1-3, with D maybe TRBD1 (6 bases). Trimming cost V 5 bases and J 0 bases, with 17 bases left between them. The CDR3 loop spans 17 amino acids. Per the germline V gene, CDR1 is MNHNY and CDR2 is SVGAGI (reference sequence). CDR3 bases: TGTGCCAGCAGTCTAACACCGGGACAAACCTCTGGAAACACCATATATTTT. It is translated as CASSLTPGQTSGNTIYF.

This clone was seen a few times. CDR3 amino acids: CASSQPSFRTGPNTGELFF. In DNA form, the CDR3 reads TGCGCCAGCAGCCAACCTAGTTTCAGGACAGGCCCGAACACCGGGGAGCTGTTTTTT. The chain recombines TRBV4-1 with TRBJ2-2; TRBD1 matches 7 bases. J lost 0 bases, V lost 2 bases, and 12 bases had no gene match. The CDR3 length is 19 residues. Germline-derived CDR1 and CDR2 are MGHRA and YSYEKL.

As to this clone: One junction end disagrees with the germline gene, perhaps due to a read error. The chain has TRBV6-5 and TRBJ2-1; possibly TRBD1 for D (6 bases). The germline gives CDR1 MNHEY, CDR2 SVGAGI. The CDR3 runs to 12 residues. CDR3 loop: CASSPNRECLIF. CDR3 nucleotide sequence: TGTGCCAGCAGTCCAAACAGGGAATGCCTAATCTTC.

The genes are TRBV27 and TRBJ1-1; D possibly corresponds to TRBD1 (5 bases). The CDR3 runs to 14 residues. With 1 base removed from V and 3 bases from J, the gap between germline ends came to 9 bases. The V gene's germline CDR1 is MNHEY and CDR2 SMNVEV (reference sequence). CDR3 sequence reads: CASSLYGGDTEAFF. In nucleotides, the CDR3 is TGTGCCAGCAGTTTATACGGGGGGGACACTGAAGCTTTCTTT.

The rearrangement links TRBV10-1 to TRBJ1-3; D is ambiguous. The CDR3 totals 16 residues. V lost 4 bases and J lost 0, with 13 bases in between. Germline loops: CDR1 WNHNN, CDR2 SYGVQD (reference sequence). The CDR3, as DNA: TGCGCCAGCAGTGCGGCGAGGAAATCCTCTGGAAACACCATATATTTT. It specifies CASSAARKSSGNTIYF.

This chain joins TRBV19 and TRBJ1-2, with TRBD1 matching over 10 bases. V trimming: 5 bases; J trimming: 4 bases; junction bases outside the gene matches: 7. This CDR3 is built from 15 residues. Germline V gene lookup returns CDR1 LNHDA and CDR2 SQIVND (reference sequence). The CDR3 DNA reads as TGTGCCAGTAGTCTCCCGGGACAGGGGTCCTATGGCTACACCTTC. Translated: CASSLPGQGSYGYTF.

The chain is built from TRBV12-3 or TRBV12-4 and TRBJ1-1; D is undetermined. The CDR3 runs 13 residues. V was cut by 3 bases and J by 1 base, with 6 bases left in between. In DNA form, the CDR3 reads TGTGCCAGCAGTTTCGCACAGAACACTGAAGCTTTCTTT. Encoded protein: CASSFAQNTEAFF.